The rows below give T cell receptor beta chains drawn from one sample of a study of chemoradiotherapy in HPV16-positive cancers. Sequencing used immunoSEQ multiplex PCR; TCRdb keeps in-frame clones, though not all of them. The table has 9,500 to 15,000 clones, more than 75% seen once; the top ten hold around 2.5%. The source was blood, collected from a patient who underwent chemoradiotherapy. These receptors came from a human donor with HPV-associated anogenital cancer. CDR3s include the opening cysteine and the closing phenylalanine or tryptophan.

j_call | v_call | cdr3_aa
TRBJ1-5 | TRBV6-1 | CATNRGGYSNQPQHF
TRBJ1-5 | TRBV7-8 | CASSLVDNQPQHF
TRBJ1-2 | TRBV5-1 | CASSPTGGRNYGYTF
TRBJ2-1 | TRBV7-2 | CASSRDRFSYNEQFF
TRBJ2-4 | TRBV7-2 | CASSWRGGEFLAKNIQYF
TRBJ2-7 | TRBV19 | CASGTGTEQYF
TRBJ2-2 | TRBV19 | CASIRWNTGELFF
TRBJ2-7 | TRBV5-4 | CASSQQGVGEQYF
TRBJ1-6 | TRBV27 | CATKGSGEGYNSPLHF
TRBJ2-2 | TRBV10-3 | CAISSRTGPQGGELFF
TRBJ2-7 | TRBV4-1 | CASSQATGQQNPYEQYF
TRBJ1-2 | TRBV4-1 | CASSPETGNYGYTF
TRBJ2-1 | TRBV5-1 | CASSLGALSYNEQFF
TRBJ2-7 | TRBV5-1 | CANSLGSGYEQYF
TRBJ2-5 | TRBV11-1 | CASSLTAEAYQETQYF